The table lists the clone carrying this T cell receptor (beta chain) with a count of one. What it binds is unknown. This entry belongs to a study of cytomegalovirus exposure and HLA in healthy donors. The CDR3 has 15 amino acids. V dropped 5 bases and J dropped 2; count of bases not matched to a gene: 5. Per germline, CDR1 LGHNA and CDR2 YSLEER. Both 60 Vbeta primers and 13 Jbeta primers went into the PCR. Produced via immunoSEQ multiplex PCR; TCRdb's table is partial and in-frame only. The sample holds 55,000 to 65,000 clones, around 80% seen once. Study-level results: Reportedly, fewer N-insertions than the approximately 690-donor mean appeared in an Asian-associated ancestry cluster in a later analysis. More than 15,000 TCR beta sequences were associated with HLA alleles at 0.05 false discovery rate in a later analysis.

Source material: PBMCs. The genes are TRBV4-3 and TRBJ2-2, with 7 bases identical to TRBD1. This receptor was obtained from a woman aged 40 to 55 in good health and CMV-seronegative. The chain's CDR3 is CASSVDRVNTGELFF. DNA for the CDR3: TGCGCCAGCAGCGTCGACAGGGTAAACACCGGGGAGCTGTTTTTT.